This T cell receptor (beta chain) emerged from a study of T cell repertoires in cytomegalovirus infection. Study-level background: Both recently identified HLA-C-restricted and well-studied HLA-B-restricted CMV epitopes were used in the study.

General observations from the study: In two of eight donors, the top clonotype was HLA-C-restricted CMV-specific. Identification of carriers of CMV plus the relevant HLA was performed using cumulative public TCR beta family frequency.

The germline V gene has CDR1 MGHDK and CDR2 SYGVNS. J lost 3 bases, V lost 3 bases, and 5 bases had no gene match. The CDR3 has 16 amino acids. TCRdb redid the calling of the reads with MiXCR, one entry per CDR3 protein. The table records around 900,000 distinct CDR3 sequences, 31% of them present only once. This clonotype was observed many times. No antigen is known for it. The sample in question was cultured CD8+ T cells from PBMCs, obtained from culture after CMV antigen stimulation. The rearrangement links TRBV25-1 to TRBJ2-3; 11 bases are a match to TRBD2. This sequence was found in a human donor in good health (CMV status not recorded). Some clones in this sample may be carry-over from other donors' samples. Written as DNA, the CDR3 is TGTGCCAGCAGTGATCAGACTAGCGGGGCTACAGATACGCAGTATTTT. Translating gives CASSDQTSGATDTQYF.